This T cell receptor beta chain emerged from a study of radiation and T cells in renal cell carcinoma. Whole-study findings and limits: From baseline, blood top tumor clonotypes peaked at 2 weeks post-radiation. Irradiated tumors had higher TCR clonality than control tumors.

Germline CDR1 MNHEY, CDR2 SMNVEV (reference sequence). V shed 4 bases and J shed 2 bases, with 18 bases lying between them. This CDR3 comprises 16 residues. The treatment is: 15 Gy SBRT to primary tumor, nephrectomy 4 weeks later. Nephrectomy followed 15 Gy stereotactic body radiation by 4 weeks. Concerning this clone itself: Its cognate antigen is unknown.

The data were produced by immunoSEQ multiplex PCR, yet TCRdb's version contains in-frame clones alone and is incomplete. The sample has thousands of clones, approximately 65% seen once. The sequencing here drew on tumor tissue, taken from a patient whose treatment included radiotherapy and nephrectomy. This receptor was identified in a woman aged 60 to 75 with renal cell carcinoma. The chain is built from TRBV27 and TRBJ2-7, with D perhaps matching TRBD2 (7 bases). The CDR3 spells CASSSIGGGKTYEQYF. CDR3 nucleotides: TGTGCCAGCAGTTCCATAGGGGGGGGGAAGACCTACGAGCAGTACTTC.